These 27 T cell receptor beta chains originate from one sample sequenced in a study of lymphopenia after photon versus proton radiotherapy. TCRdb keeps only in-frame clones here, not all; method: immunoSEQ multiplex PCR. The table shows about 68,000 clones, with roughly 93% occurring only once. The source was peripheral blood, collected from a patient treated with photon-based radiotherapy. These receptors came from a woman aged 70-85 years with pancreatic cancer.

The rearrangement joins TRBV7-9 to TRBJ2-3; 9 nucleotides match TRBD1. This CDR3 region has 14 residues. Per germline, CDR1 SEHNR and CDR2 FQNEAQ (reference sequence). The ends lost 5 bases at V and 4 bases at J; junction bases unmatched: 4. CDR3 in DNA: TGTGCCAGCAGCCCGGGACAGGGCGCAGATACGCAGTATTTT. Protein: CASSPGQGADTQYF.

Here the CDR3 reads CSVKAEARGNEQFF. The DNA of the CDR3 is TGCAGCGTCAAAGCAGAGGCCAGGGGGAATGAGCAGTTCTTC. V is TRBV29-1 and J is TRBJ2-1, with 7 positions matching TRBD1. The CDR3 sequence is 14 residues long. The junction had 12 bases not matched to a gene; V was cut back by 6 bases and J by 7 bases. Germline V gives CDR1 SQVTM, CDR2 ANQGSEA.

V usage is TRBV7-3 and J usage is TRBJ2-1; TRBD2 matches at 15 bases. In germline, CDR1 is SGHTA, CDR2 FQGTGA. Trimming took 5 bases from V and 7 from J; bases not matched to a gene: 6. The CDR3 is 16 residues long. CDR3: CASSLRGTSGRNEQFF. The CDR3 coding sequence is TGTGCCAGCAGCCTGCGTGGGACTAGCGGGAGGAATGAGCAGTTCTTC.

The chain combines TRBV4-1 with TRBJ2-2; D unclear. CDR3 length: 14 amino acids. The ends were cut back, 3 bases at V and 4 bases at J, with 9 bases in the middle. Germline-derived CDR1 and CDR2 are MGHRA and YSYEKL. The CDR3 protein is CASSHNRATGELFF. Written as DNA, the CDR3 is TGCGCCAGCAGCCACAACAGAGCCACCGGGGAGCTGTTTTTT.

The genes are TRBV6-6 and TRBJ2-3; TRBD2 aligns across 8 bases. The V gene's germline CDR1 is MNHNY and CDR2 SVGAGI (reference sequence). The CDR3 spans 14 residues. J gave up 5 bases and V 5 bases, and 6 bases lay outside the gene matches. This CDR3 reads CASSDSGAGDTQYF. Written as DNA, the CDR3 is TGTGCCAGCAGTGATAGCGGGGCCGGAGATACGCAGTATTTT.

The chain recombines TRBV4-3 with TRBJ2-3, with D perhaps given as TRBD1 or TRBD2 (5 bases each). Trimming cost V 0 bases and J 15 bases, with 16 bases left between them. CDR3 length equals 13 residues. CDR1 is LGHNA, CDR2 YSLEER, per germline. CDR3 sequence (DNA): TGCGCCAGCAGCCAAGATCCCGGGACGGCTCGATATTTT. The encoded protein is CASSQDPGTARYF.

The V gene is TRBV15, the J gene TRBJ2-6; D unresolved. The germline gives CDR1 LNHNV, CDR2 YYDKDF (reference sequence). Trimming took 5 bases from V and 1 from J, leaving 12 bases between them. The CDR3 contains 16 residues. CDR3 loop: CATSAPPESGANVLTF. The CDR3, as DNA: TGTGCCACCAGCGCTCCGCCTGAGTCTGGGGCCAACGTCCTGACTTTC.

The J gene is TRBJ2-6, the V gene TRBV7-2, with a tentative D call TRBD2 (5 bases). V was clipped by 1 base and J by 0 bases, with 10 bases between them. The CDR3 has 17 residues. In germline, CDR1 is SGHTA, CDR2 FQGNSA. DNA of the CDR3: TGTGCCAGCAGCTTAGTTGGAGGCTTCTCTGGGGCCAACGTCCTGACTTTC. Translation gives CASSLVGGFSGANVLTF.

V usage is TRBV18 and J usage is TRBJ1-3; perhaps TRBD1 as D (6 bases). Germline V gene sequence: CDR1 KGHSH, CDR2 LQKENI. This CDR3 has 16 amino acids. Between the trimmed V and J ends, which lost 0 bases and 4 bases, there was a span of 13 bases. The DNA of the CDR3 is TGTGCCAGCTCACCACCGGGGGCAGATCCCGGAAACACCATATATTTT. Amino acid sequence: CASSPPGADPGNTIYF. The variable domain in full, completed from reference TRBV18 and TRBJ1-3, reads NAGVMQNPRHLVRRRGQEARLRCSPMKGHSHVYWYRQLPEEGLKFMVYLQKENIIDESGMPKERFSAEFPKEGPSILRIQQVVRGDSAAYFCASSPPGADPGNTIYFGEGSWLTVV.

The J gene is TRBJ1-2, the V gene TRBV6-6; the D is unclear. V gave up 4 bases and J gave up 5 bases, with 8 bases separating them. The CDR3 is 12 amino acids. Germline CDR1 reads MNHNY; CDR2 reads SVGAGI (reference sequence). In nucleotides, the CDR3 is TGTGCCAGCAGTTCGGATAGATATGGCTACACCTTC. Translation: CASSSDRYGYTF.

The chain links TRBV7-8 to TRBJ2-2; 8 bases map to TRBD1. The length of the CDR3 is 15 residues. The V gene's germline CDR1 is SGHVS and CDR2 FQNEAQ. Germline trimming cut 8 bases from V and 5 bases from J; bases unmatched to any gene: 10. This chain's CDR3 is CASSQDRVWTGELFF. The CDR3 DNA sequence: TGTGCCAGCTCACAGGACAGGGTGTGGACCGGGGAGCTGTTTTTT. Combining the CDR3 with reference TRBV7-8 and TRBJ2-2 gives the whole variable domain GAGVSQSPRYKVAKRGQDVALRCDPISGHVSLFWYQQALGQGPEFLTYFQNEAQLDKSGLPSDRFFAERPEGSVSTLKIQRTQQEDSAVYLCASSQDRVWTGELFFGEGSRLTVL.

This chain links TRBV28 with TRBJ2-5; 7 bases fit TRBD2. The CDR3 loop spans 13 amino acids. With 7 bases clipped from V and 1 base from J, the junction kept 3 bases outside the gene matches. The germline V gene encodes CDR1 MDHEN and CDR2 SYDVKM. The CDR3 reads CASTGGGQETQYF. The CDR3 DNA follows: TGTGCCAGCACAGGCGGGGGCCAAGAGACCCAGTACTTC.

CDR3 amino acids: CASSLGQGAPRTEAFF. CDR3 DNA: TGTGCCAGCAGCTTAGGACAGGGGGCGCCGAGGACTGAAGCTTTCTTT. The chain has TRBV11-1 and TRBJ1-1; 10 bases line up with TRBD1. CDR3 length equals 16 residues. J was trimmed by 5 bases and V by 1 base; bases with no gene match: 7. Germline values: CDR1 SGHAT, CDR2 FQDESV (reference sequence). Together with reference TRBV11-1 and TRBJ1-1, the CDR3 gives the full variable domain: EAEVAQSPRYKITEKSQAVAFWCDPISGHATLYWYRQILGQGPELLVQFQDESVVDDSQLPKDRFSAERLKGVDSTLKIQPAELGDSAMYLCASSLGQGAPRTEAFFGQGTRLTVV.

This chain connects TRBV30 to TRBJ2-7; D gene uncertain. V lost 2 bases and J 7 bases, leaving 9 bases between the germline ends. Germline V gene lookup returns CDR1 GTSNPN and CDR2 SVGIG (reference sequence). The CDR3 has 11 residues. The CDR3 DNA sequence: TGTGCCTGGAGTACCAACGGGGAGCAGTACTTC. Translated, it gives CAWSTNGEQYF. Complete variable domain (other parts from reference TRBV30 and TRBJ2-7): SQTIHQWPATLVQPVGSPLSLECTVEGTSNPNLYWYRQAAGRGLQLLFYSVGIGQISSEVPQNLSASRPQDRQFILSSKKLLLSDSGFYLCAWSTNGEQYFGPGTRLTVT.

The chain couples TRBV19 to TRBJ1-5, with D unclear. In germline, CDR1 is LNHDA, CDR2 SQIVND (reference sequence). CDR3 length equals 15 residues. V gave up 0 bases and J gave up 6 bases, with 12 bases separating them. CDR3 sequence reads: CASSIDDRGSQPQHF. The DNA of the CDR3 is TGTGCCAGTAGTATAGACGACCGTGGGAGTCAGCCCCAGCATTTT.

The chain couples TRBV18 to TRBJ2-1; a weak D match, TRBD1 (6 bases). The CDR3 is 23 amino acids. The V and J ends lost 3 bases and 0 bases respectively, with 33 bases between them. Germline V gene data show CDR1 as KGHSH and CDR2 as LQKENI. CDR3: CASSPKSKQGRVAQGTSYNEQFF. The CDR3 nucleotides are TGTGCCAGCTCACCGAAATCCAAACAGGGTCGTGTCGCTCAAGGGACCTCCTACAATGAGCAGTTCTTC. Filled out from reference TRBV18 and TRBJ2-1, the complete variable domain reads NAGVMQNPRHLVRRRGQEARLRCSPMKGHSHVYWYRQLPEEGLKFMVYLQKENIIDESGMPKERFSAEFPKEGPSILRIQQVVRGDSAAYFCASSPKSKQGRVAQGTSYNEQFFGPGTRLTVL.

The chain links TRBV2 to TRBJ1-6, with D possibly matching TRBD1 (6 bases). CDR1 is SNHLY, CDR2 FYNNEI, per germline. The ends were cut back, 3 bases at V and 15 bases at J, with 18 bases in the middle. The CDR3 has 14 residues. The CDR3 protein is CASSEGWGRFVLHF. Written as DNA, the CDR3 is TGTGCCAGCAGTGAGGGCTGGGGGCGCTTTGTCCTCCACTTT.

The V call is TRBV5-8, the J call TRBJ2-3, with 8 bases fitting TRBD2. Trimming cost V 0 bases and J 5 bases; bases outside gene matches: 5. Germline V gene data show CDR1 as SGHTS and CDR2 as YDEGEE. CDR3 length equals 15 residues. The CDR3 coding sequence is TGTGCCAGCAGCTTGGCCGGGCTAGCGGGAGATACGCAGTATTTT. This sequence encodes CASSLAGLAGDTQYF. The full variable domain, rest sourced from reference TRBV5-8 and TRBJ2-3, is EAGVTQSPTHLIKTRGQQATLRCSPISGHTSVYWYQQALGLGLQFLLWYDEGEERNRGNFPPRFSGRQFPNYSSELNVNALELEDSALYLCASSLAGLAGDTQYFGPGTRLTVL.

This clone has a single count. The V and J genes are TRBV19 and TRBJ2-3; D is tentatively TRBD1 or TRBD2 (5 bases each). The V end was cut by 10 bases, the J end by 0 bases, with 14 bases between. The CDR3 is 14 amino acids. Germline loops: CDR1 LNHDA, CDR2 SQIVND (reference sequence). The CDR3 sequence is CAIGTGTSTDTQYF. The CDR3 DNA sequence: TGTGCCATCGGGACGGGAACTAGCACAGATACGCAGTATTTT.

The chain recombines TRBV5-6 with TRBJ2-2, with 7 nucleotides matching TRBD1. This CDR3 contains 13 residues. CDR1 is SGHDT and CDR2 is YYEEEE in the germline V gene. The ends lost 9 bases at V and 5 bases at J; junction bases unmatched: 7. CDR3 residues: CATRQGSTGELFF. The DNA of the CDR3 is TGTGCCACTAGACAGGGTAGTACCGGGGAGCTGTTTTTT.

The chain has TRBV27 and TRBJ2-7, with 11 bases aligning to TRBD1. V lost 5 bases and J lost 6; bases outside the gene matches: 6. Germline CDR1 reads MNHEY; CDR2 reads SMNVEV (reference sequence). The CDR3 has 14 residues. CDR3 amino acids: CASSPWTGGIEQYF. The CDR3 DNA reads as TGTGCCAGCAGTCCTTGGACAGGGGGCATCGAGCAGTACTTC.

The V call is TRBV19, the J call TRBJ2-7, with a weak D call TRBD1 (6 bases). Germline V gene data show CDR1 as LNHDA and CDR2 as SQIVND (reference sequence). The CDR3 extends over 13 amino acids. V lost 6 bases to trimming and J lost 2 bases, with 11 bases between them. The CDR3 DNA follows: TGTGCCAGTAGCGACAGGAATACCTACGAGCAGTACTTC. It translates to CASSDRNTYEQYF.

The rearrangement uses TRBV5-6 and TRBJ1-2; tentative D call: TRBD1 (5 bases). The CDR3 length is 15 residues. Germline values: CDR1 SGHDT, CDR2 YYEEEE. Trimming took off 5 bases at V and 4 bases at J, with 18 bases between the two ends. The DNA for the CDR3 is TGTGCCAGCAGATTCCGGGACGGAGGGGTCTATGGCTACACCTTC. Translated, it gives CASRFRDGGVYGYTF.

This chain joins TRBV7-9 and TRBJ2-5, with a weak D call TRBD1 (5 bases). The germline V gene has CDR1 SEHNR and CDR2 FQNEAQ (reference sequence). With 1 base removed from V and 4 bases from J, the gap between germline ends came to 10 bases. CDR3 length: 14 residues. The CDR3 loop reads CASSLDQGRETQYF. As DNA, the CDR3 is TGTGCCAGCAGCTTAGACCAGGGTAGAGAGACCCAGTACTTC.

The chain has TRBV28 and TRBJ1-1; TRBD1 matches 7 bases. CDR1 is MDHEN, CDR2 SYDVKM, per germline. J lost 3 bases, V lost 3 bases, and 1 base had no gene match. This CDR3 region has 13 residues. The CDR3 spells CASSFQGDTEAFF. DNA for the CDR3: TGTGCCAGCAGTTTCCAGGGGGACACTGAAGCTTTCTTT.

The V gene is TRBV6-6, the J gene TRBJ2-2; possibly TRBD2 for D (6 bases). V shed 6 bases and J shed 4 bases, with 18 bases lying between them. The CDR3 covers 16 residues. Germline V gene sequence: CDR1 MNHNY, CDR2 SVGAGI (reference sequence). Here the CDR3 DNA reads TGTGCCAGCAGAAGGGCGGAGGGTACGGGCACCGGGGAGCTGTTTTTT. It yields the protein CASRRAEGTGTGELFF.

The count of this clone is one. The genes are TRBV5-1 and TRBJ2-6; 7 bases fit TRBD1. The germline V gene has CDR1 SGHRS and CDR2 YFSETQ. V lost 5 bases to trimming and J lost 0 bases; unmatched junction nucleotides: 5. This CDR3 region has 16 residues. DNA of the CDR3: TGCGCCAGCAGTTTTCACAGGGGCTCTGGGGCCAACGTCCTGACTTTC. This sequence encodes CASSFHRGSGANVLTF.